The clone carrying this TCR beta chain was seen only a few times. Its cognate antigen is unknown. The data belong to a study of beta chain features in type 1 diabetes. Study context: Cell yields, age and gender were similar between patients and healthy donors. Study findings and constraints: All four CD4+ subsets from Type 1 diabetes patients carried moderately but significantly shorter TCRB CDR3s. Researchers reported that naive, central memory and Treg TCRB repertoires appeared more similar in patients than in healthy donors.

Every isolated RNA sample was fully reverse transcribed, so sequencing captured expressed TCRB transcripts. Here immunoSEQ multiplex PCR was the method, and the copy in TCRdb shows in-frame clones only, minus some. The sample comprises about 150,000 clones, about 10% of which are singletons, and 0.65% to 0.9% rests with the top ten. The length of the CDR3 is 18 residues. By way of CD45RO/CCR7/CD25/CD127/CD95/CD27, the CD4+ regulatory, stem cell-like memory, central memory and naive cells were sorted. Purity above 98% was achieved in all sorted populations. Sequenced material: central memory CD4+ T cells from blood. The sequence derives from a woman in her twenties or thirties with type 1 diabetes. J is TRBJ2-1 and V is TRBV21-1; the table gives TRBD2 as D, unverified against the DNA. TRBV21-1 counts as a pseudogene. CDR3 nucleotide sequence: TGTGCCAGCAGCAATCCTGGACTAGTTCGGGTGTCCTACAATGAGCAGTTCTTC. Protein sequence: CASSNPGLVRVSYNEQFF.